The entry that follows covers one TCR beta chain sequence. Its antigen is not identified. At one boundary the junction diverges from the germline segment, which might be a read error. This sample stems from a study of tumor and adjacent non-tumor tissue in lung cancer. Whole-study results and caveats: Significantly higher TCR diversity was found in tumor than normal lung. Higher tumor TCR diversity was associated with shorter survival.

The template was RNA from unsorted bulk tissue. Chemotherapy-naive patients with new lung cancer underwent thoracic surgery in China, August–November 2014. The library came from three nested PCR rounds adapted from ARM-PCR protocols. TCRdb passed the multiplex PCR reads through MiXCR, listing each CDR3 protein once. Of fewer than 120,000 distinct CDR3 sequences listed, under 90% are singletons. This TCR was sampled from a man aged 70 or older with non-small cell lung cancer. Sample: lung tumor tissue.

CDR3 sequence reads: CTSSQVLTIEETQYF. The CDR3 DNA is TGCACCAGCAGTCAAGTATTGACAATTGAAGAGACCCAGTACTTC. This chain connects TRBV4-1 to TRBJ2-5; D uncertain. Germline CDR1 is MGHRA and CDR2 is YSYEKL. There are 15 residues in the CDR3.